This T cell receptor beta chain was recovered during a study of T cell changes during pregnancy in multiple sclerosis. Only in-frame clones appear in the TCRdb table, and some are missing; sequencing was by immunoSEQ multiplex PCR. Of tens of thousands of clones listed, about 94% were seen once; the top ten hold around 1.4%. In the case of this clone: The same CDR3 arises from other DNA sequences in this sample as well.

The ends lost 2 bases at V and 3 bases at J; junction bases unmatched: 6. CDR3 length equals 15 residues. Germline V gene sequence: CDR1 SGHRS, CDR2 YFSETQ. The starting material was peripheral blood, obtained in the third trimester of pregnancy. This sequence was found in a female donor in good health, enrolled as a control in a pregnancy study. The V call is TRBV5-1, the J call TRBJ2-3; 7 nucleotides agree with TRBD2. CDR3: CASSFSGGGTDTQYF. The CDR3 DNA is TGCGCCAGCAGCTTCTCGGGGGGAGGAACAGATACGCAGTATTTT.